This T cell receptor beta chain was observed in a study of blood T cell repertoires in COVID-19. As originally analysed: The authors estimated nucleated cell counts from reference gene primer amplification. Profiling relied on immunoSEQ multiplex PCR, and the TCRdb table lists in-frame clones only, not all of them. Clone size and V and J calls were adopted from that table, with D and trimming inferred from the DNA. The table includes around 230,000 clones, roughly 83% detected once. The V end lost 8 bases, the J end lost 2 bases, and 14 bases lay between the germline ends. This CDR3 contains 14 residues. Germline CDR1 reads ENHRY; CDR2 reads SYGVKD.

This clonotype originated in a woman aged 70-85 years with active or convalescent COVID-19. Sequencing was carried out using peripheral blood. The chain carries TRBV10-3 and TRBJ2-3; D is unclear. The CDR3 DNA reads TGTGCCATCGCTTCTGCCCAGTCCACAGATACGCAGTATTTT. Amino acids: CAIASAQSTDTQYF.